The 12 T cell receptor beta chains given below trace back to one sample, sequenced in a study of CD8+ T cells in alopecia areata. In each case, RNA was isolated and then reverse transcribed into cDNA as the sequencing template. The method was immunoSEQ multiplex PCR; TCRdb's version includes in-frame clones alone and lacks a portion of them. Among roughly 200,000 clones listed, around 50% were seen once. Sequencing was carried out using CD8+ T cells sorted from blood. These receptors were obtained from a human donor in good health.

This clone is a singleton in its sample. The chain is built from TRBV29-1 and TRBJ2-7, with 9 bases that match TRBD1. Germline CDR1 reads SQVTM; CDR2 reads ANQGSEA. Unmatched junction bases numbered 13, after V lost 4 bases and J lost 6 bases. There are 15 residues in the CDR3. The CDR3 bases are TGCAGCGTTGCGACCTTAGGGACAGGGAGCGGCGAGCAGTACTTC. Protein product: CSVATLGTGSGEQYF.

A few counts support this clone. The rearrangement links TRBV19 to TRBJ2-7, with a possible D match to TRBD2 (5 bases). This CDR3 spans 15 amino acids. In germline, CDR1 is LNHDA, CDR2 SQIVND (reference sequence). The V gene lost 5 bases and the J gene lost 5 bases, with 19 bases spanning the gap. This chain's CDR3 is CASSPISGIGNEQYF. CDR3 sequence (DNA): TGTGCCAGTAGTCCGATCTCGGGGATAGGAAACGAGCAGTACTTC.

Notes on this clone: This sample also contains other DNA sequences that code for the same CDR3. This chain uses TRBV5-6 with TRBJ1-5; D is undetermined. V gave up 0 bases and J gave up 0 bases, with 4 bases separating them. CDR3 length equals 14 residues. Germline lookup yields CDR1 SGHDT and CDR2 YYEEEE. The chain's CDR3 is CASSLGYSNQPQHF. Here the CDR3 DNA reads TGTGCCAGCAGCTTGGGATATAGCAATCAGCCCCAGCATTTT.

This chain connects TRBV4-1 to TRBJ2-7; 8 nucleotides match TRBD2. V trimming: 4 bases; J trimming: 5 bases; junction bases outside the gene matches: 4. The CDR3 totals 13 residues. Germline values: CDR1 MGHRA, CDR2 YSYEKL. The CDR3 DNA reads as TGCGCCAGCAGCCTACTCGGGGGGGACGAGCAGTACTTC. Protein sequence: CASSLLGGDEQYF.

The chain links TRBV11-2 to TRBJ2-5; D ambiguous. There are 10 residues in the CDR3. V dropped 5 bases and J dropped 9 bases, with 7 bases sitting between them. CDR1 is SGHAT, CDR2 FQNNGV, per germline. CDR3 nucleotides: TGTGCCAGCAGCCTGGTGGCCCAGTACTTC. As protein: CASSLVAQYF.

The chain has TRBV10-3 and TRBJ1-5, with D uncertain. The germline V gene encodes CDR1 ENHRY and CDR2 SYGVKD. Trimming cost V 10 bases and J 1 base, with 8 bases left between them. The CDR3 sequence is 12 residues long. The CDR3 protein is CATRESNQPQHF. As DNA, the CDR3 is TGTGCCACTCGGGAGAGCAATCAGCCCCAGCATTTT.

The chain uses TRBV10-2 and TRBJ2-7; D is unclear. The CDR3 consists of 10 residues. Germline assignment: CDR1 WSHSY and CDR2 SAAADI. The V and J ends lost 6 bases and 5 bases respectively, with 5 bases between them. CDR3 protein: CASRDDEQYF. The CDR3 nucleotides are TGCGCCAGCAGGGATGACGAGCAGTACTTC.

The gene calls are TRBV15 and TRBJ2-1; D is uncertain. CDR3 length: 11 residues. Trimming removed 5 bases from V and 8 bases from J, with 7 bases in between. Germline-derived CDR1 and CDR2 are LNHNV and YYDKDF (reference sequence). Here the CDR3 reads CATSGSHEQFF. Written as DNA, the CDR3 is TGTGCCACCAGCGGTAGCCATGAGCAGTTCTTC. The full variable domain, with the rest looked up from reference TRBV15 and TRBJ2-1, is DAMVIQNPRYQVTQFGKPVTLSCSQTLNHNVMYWYQQKSSQAPKLLFHYYDKDFNNEADTPDNFQSRRPNTSFCFLDIRSPGLGDTAMYLCATSGSHEQFFGPGTRLTVL.

V is TRBV7-6 and J is TRBJ1-1, with no clear D. The CDR3 sequence is 11 residues long. Per germline, CDR1 SGHVS and CDR2 FNYEAQ. Between the trimmed V and J ends, which lost 5 bases and 8 bases, there was a span of 9 bases. The DNA of the CDR3 is TGTGCCAGCAGCGACGGACTCGAAGCTTTCTTT. This encodes CASSDGLEAFF.

The chain employs TRBV6-5 and TRBJ1-1, with a possible D match to TRBD1 (5 bases). CDR1 and CDR2 from the germline V gene are MNHEY and SVGAGI. V was pared by 7 bases and J by 5 bases, with 14 bases between. This CDR3 spans 13 amino acids. The CDR3 coding sequence is TGTGCCAGCACCACGGGGCCCGGGACTGAAGCTTTCTTT. Protein product: CASTTGPGTEAFF.

The chain joins TRBV7-9 to TRBJ2-2; perhaps TRBD2 as D (6 bases). This CDR3 has 16 residues. V was trimmed by 5 bases and J by 3 bases, leaving 16 bases between them. CDR1 SEHNR and CDR2 FQNEAQ come from the germline V gene (reference sequence). CDR3 sequence: CASSQAGGSYTGELFF. CDR3 DNA: TGTGCCAGCAGCCAGGCTGGAGGGAGTTACACCGGGGAGCTGTTTTTT.

This clone was counted once. The rearrangement uses TRBV7-9 and TRBJ1-5; TRBD1 matches at 9 bases. J gave up 0 bases and V 8 bases, and 2 bases lay outside the gene matches. The CDR3 consists of 14 residues. Germline loops: CDR1 SEHNR, CDR2 FQNEAQ (reference sequence). The CDR3 spells CASGTGYSNQPQHF. CDR3 in DNA: TGTGCCAGCGGGACAGGGTATAGCAATCAGCCCCAGCATTTT.